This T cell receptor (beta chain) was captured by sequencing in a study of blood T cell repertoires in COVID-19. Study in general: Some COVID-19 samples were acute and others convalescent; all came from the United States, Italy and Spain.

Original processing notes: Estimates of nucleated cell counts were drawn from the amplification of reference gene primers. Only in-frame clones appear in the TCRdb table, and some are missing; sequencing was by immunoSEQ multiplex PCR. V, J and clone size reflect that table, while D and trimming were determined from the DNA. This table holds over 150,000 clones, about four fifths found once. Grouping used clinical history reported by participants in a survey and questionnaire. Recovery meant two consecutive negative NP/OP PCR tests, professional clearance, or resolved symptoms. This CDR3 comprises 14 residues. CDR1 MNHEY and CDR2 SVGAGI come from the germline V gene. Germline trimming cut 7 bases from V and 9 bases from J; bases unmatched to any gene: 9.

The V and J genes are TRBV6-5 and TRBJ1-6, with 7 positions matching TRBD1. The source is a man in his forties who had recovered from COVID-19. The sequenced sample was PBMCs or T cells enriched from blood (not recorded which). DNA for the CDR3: TGTGCCAGCACCTCGGGGACAGCTTTTTCACCCCTCCACTTT. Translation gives CASTSGTAFSPLHF.